This is a list of T cell receptor beta chains from one sample in a study of shared clonotypes between healthy human individuals. The repertoire was sequenced with immunoSEQ multiplex PCR; TCRdb's copy has only in-frame clones and lacks some. The sample carries roughly 2 million clones, around 95% recorded once. The source material was naive CD4+ T cells sorted from blood. These receptors all stem from a young man in good health. Both conserved end residues are part of each CDR3. D genes are given only for firm matches.

j_call d_call v_call cdr3_length cdr3_nt cdr3_aa
TRBJ2-7 . TRBV5-1 14 TGCGCCAGCAGTATGACAGGCGGAACCTACGAGCAGTACTTC CASSMTGGTYEQYF
TRBJ2-1 . TRBV6-6 13 TGTGCCAGCAGTTATTGGGCTTACAATGAGCAGTTCTTC CASSYWAYNEQFF
TRBJ2-1 . TRBV27 10 TGTGCCAGCGGCTTCAATGAGCAGTTCTTC CASGFNEQFF
TRBJ1-6 . TRBV5-1 15 TGCGCCAGCAGCTTGGAGGAGAAAGTCCCCTCACCCCTCCACTTT CASSLEEKVPSPLHF
TRBJ2-7 . TRBV11-2 16 TGTGCCAGCAGCGGTTTTAGCGGCGGGTCCCCCTACGAGCAGTACTTC CASSGFSGGSPYEQYF
TRBJ1-2 TRBD1 TRBV28 12 TGTGCCAGCACTGGACAGGTCGGCGGCTACACCTTC CASTGQVGGYTF
TRBJ2-7 TRBD1 TRBV7-2 14 TGTGCCAGCAGCCCGCGGGACAGGGTTTACGAGCAGTACTTC CASSPRDRVYEQYF
TRBJ1-5 . TRBV5-8 15 TGTGCCAGCAGCTCTGGGCCCCCCCAGGTCCGGCCCCAGCATTTT CASSSGPPQVRPQHF
TRBJ1-4 . TRBV11-2 14 TGTGCCAGCAGCTTAGACGCAGGGCAGGAAAAACTGTTTTTT CASSLDAGQEKLFF
TRBJ2-7 TRBD2 TRBV5-1 14 TGCGCCAGCAGCTCTAGCGGGGGGAGAAACGAGCAGTACTTC CASSSSGGRNEQYF
TRBJ2-2 TRBD2 TRBV6-1 15 TGTGCCAGCAGTTTAGCGGGGGGGCAGGCCGGGGAGCTGTTTTTT CASSLAGGQAGELFF
TRBJ2-3 . TRBV6-5 12 TGTGCCAGCAGTTCGCCGACAGATACGCAGTATTTT CASSSPTDTQYF
TRBJ1-1 TRBD1 TRBV27 15 TGTGCCAGCAGTTTACCCGGGACAGGGCGCACTGAAGCTTTCTTT CASSLPGTGRTEAFF
TRBJ2-1 TRBD2 TRBV4-1 17 TGCGCCAGCAGCCGAACACTAGCGGGAGGGTCCTACAATGAGCAGTTCTTC CASSRTLAGGSYNEQFF
TRBJ1-2 . TRBV4-1 17 TGCGCCAGCAGCCAAGTTGGCGGGGGCGGGGCTTACTATGGCTACACCTTC CASSQVGGGGAYYGYTF